Below are 18 T cell receptor beta chains sequenced from a single sample in a study of memory CD4+ T cells and cytomegalovirus serostatus. The sort gate was single viable CD3+CD4+CD8-CD45RO+ cells for memory CD4+ T cells. The protocol was immunoSEQ multiplex PCR, while the TCRdb copy is restricted to in-frame clones and leaves out a portion. The table includes under 50,000 clones, around 78% detected once. The sample consisted of memory CD4+ T cells from blood. The receptors originated from an adult in good health and CMV-seronegative.

This clone was seen more than once but under ten times. The gene calls are TRBV10-2 and TRBJ1-6; 9 bases fit TRBD1. The germline CDR1 and CDR2 sequences are WSHSY and SAAADI. There are 15 residues in the CDR3. V trimming: 4 bases; J trimming: 2 bases; junction bases outside the gene matches: 0. The CDR3 here is CASSGQGAYNSPLHF. As DNA, the CDR3 is TGCGCCAGCAGTGGACAGGGGGCCTATAATTCACCCCTCCACTTT.

V and J are TRBV7-2 and TRBJ1-6; D is unclear. Trimming removed 4 bases from V and 9 bases from J, with 16 bases in between. This CDR3 comprises 15 residues. CDR1 is SGHTA, CDR2 FQGNSA, per germline. This CDR3 is CASSSTAGVGSPLHF. The CDR3 DNA reads TGTGCCAGCAGCTCCACCGCCGGAGTAGGTTCACCCCTCCACTTT. Based on the CDR3 plus reference TRBV7-2 and TRBJ1-6, the full variable domain is GAGVSQSPSNKVTEKGKDVELRCDPISGHTALYWYRQSLGQGLEFLIYFQGNSAPDKSGLPSDRFSAERTGGSVSTLTIQRTQQEDSAVYLCASSSTAGVGSPLHFGNGTRLTVT.

This clone was detected once. The J gene is TRBJ2-5, the V gene TRBV4-2, with 9 nucleotides matching TRBD1. Germline CDR1 and CDR2: LGHNA and YNFKEQ. This CDR3 has 17 residues. The ends lost 5 bases at V and 5 bases at J; junction bases unmatched: 15. Here the CDR3 DNA reads TGTGCCAGCAGCGTTATAGGACAGGGGAAGGGTCCGGAGACCCAGTACTTC. It codes for CASSVIGQGKGPETQYF.

This clone appeared a single time. This chain uses TRBV5-1 with TRBJ2-5; 8 positions agree with TRBD2. This CDR3 is 16 amino acids long. The germline CDR1 and CDR2 sequences are SGHRS and YFSETQ. V shed 0 bases and J 4 bases; nucleotides not matched to a gene: 8. This chain's CDR3 is CASSLGSGGPPETQYF. In DNA, the CDR3 is TGCGCCAGCAGCTTGGGCAGCGGGGGTCCCCCAGAGACCCAGTACTTC.

The genes are TRBV2 and TRBJ2-5, with 13 bases matching TRBD2. The V and J ends lost 5 bases and 4 bases, in that order; junction bases with no gene match: 7. Germline assignment: CDR1 SNHLY and CDR2 FYNNEI. The CDR3 runs 16 residues. The CDR3 here is CASSFTSGGAVETQYF. Written as DNA, the CDR3 is TGTGCCAGCAGTTTTACTAGCGGGGGGGCCGTAGAGACCCAGTACTTC.

The V and J genes are TRBV18 and TRBJ2-1, with unresolved D. This CDR3 has 13 amino acids. Germline CDR1 and CDR2: KGHSH and LQKENI. Trimming left V 4 bases short and J 14 bases short, with 18 bases between. The CDR3 sequence: CASSLDRLSVEFF. The DNA of the CDR3 is TGTGCCAGCTCACTTGACCGTTTAAGCGTAGAGTTCTTC.

The chain joins TRBV18 to TRBJ1-2; D perhaps matches TRBD1 (6 bases). Germline V gene data show CDR1 as KGHSH and CDR2 as LQKENI. V lost 3 bases, J lost 2 bases, and 10 bases lay in between. CDR3 length equals 14 residues. CDR3 in amino acids: CASSPTGGNYGYTF. CDR3 coding DNA: TGTGCCAGCTCACCGACAGGCGGGAACTATGGCTACACCTTC.

Points on this clone: Distinct nucleotide sequences in the sample also encode this CDR3. This sequence joins TRBV7-8 and TRBJ1-6; D not resolved. This CDR3 comprises 13 residues. V was trimmed by 0 bases and J by 6 bases, leaving 3 bases between them. Germline loops: CDR1 SGHVS, CDR2 FQNEAQ. Written as DNA, the CDR3 is TGTGCCAGCAGCTTAGCGAGTAATTCACCCCTCCACTTT. It specifies CASSLASNSPLHF.

The chain links TRBV7-2 to TRBJ1-1, with TRBD1 matching 11 bases. Looked up from germline, CDR1 is SGHTA and CDR2 is FQGNSA. V dropped 7 bases and J dropped 5; count of bases not matched to a gene: 9. The CDR3 runs to 15 residues. The CDR3 DNA reads as TGTGCCAGCATCCTGGACAGGGGGCGCGGGACTGAAGCTTTCTTT. Its protein is CASILDRGRGTEAFF.

This sequence joins TRBV12-1 and TRBJ2-4; TRBD1, the D gene given by the table, was not confirmed from the DNA. TRBV12-1 counts as a pseudogene. This CDR3 comprises 19 residues. CDR3 amino acids: CASSLRGQGSPLAKNIQYF. The CDR3 DNA is TGTGCCAGCAGCCTACGGGGACAGGGGTCACCTTTAGCCAAAAACATTCAGTACTTC.

The chain carries TRBV7-9 and TRBJ1-1; D remains unclear. The CDR3 contains 13 residues. CDR1 and CDR2 (germline): SEHNR, FQNEAQ (reference sequence). Trimming stripped 1 base from V and 4 bases from J, with 7 bases between. In DNA, the CDR3 is TGTGCCAGCAGCTTAGGTACAGCCACTGAAGCTTTCTTT. It yields the protein CASSLGTATEAFF.

V and J are TRBV7-2 and TRBJ2-1, with TRBD1 as a possible D gene (5 bases). The germline CDR1 and CDR2 sequences are SGHTA and FQGNSA. The germline V and J ends were trimmed by 2 bases and 8 bases, with 7 bases remaining between them. This CDR3 region has 12 residues. The CDR3, as DNA: TGTGCCAGCAGCTTACAGGGCTATGAGCAGTTCTTC. This gives the protein CASSLQGYEQFF.

The gene calls are TRBV27 and TRBJ2-7; no firm D call. Germline CDR1 and CDR2: MNHEY and SMNVEV (reference sequence). V lost 4 bases to trimming and J lost 0 bases, with 19 bases between them. This CDR3 has 17 amino acids. This CDR3 reads CASSSIVRRQSSYEQYF. The DNA for the CDR3 is TGTGCCAGCAGTTCCATAGTACGACGGCAGAGCTCCTACGAGCAGTACTTC.

This clone was seen more than once but under ten times. This chain uses TRBV6-1 with TRBJ1-2, with 9 positions matching TRBD1. Germline values: CDR1 MNHNS, CDR2 SASEGT. V lost 5 bases to trimming and J lost 2 bases; unmatched junction nucleotides: 6. This CDR3 contains 15 residues. CDR3 bases: TGTGCCAGCAGTTGGGACAGGGTTGGAAACTATGGCTACACCTTC. Protein sequence: CASSWDRVGNYGYTF.

This clone was detected only once. The V and J genes are TRBV19 and TRBJ1-1; the D gene is possibly TRBD1 (5 bases). The CDR3 spans 13 residues. Trimming left V 10 bases short and J 4 bases short, with 16 bases between. Looked up from germline, CDR1 is LNHDA and CDR2 is SQIVND (reference sequence). The CDR3 sequence is CATRSKRGTEAFF. CDR3 in DNA: TGTGCCACCAGGAGTAAAAGGGGCACTGAAGCTTTCTTT.

The V gene is TRBV6-1, the J gene TRBJ1-4; the D gene is possibly TRBD1 (5 bases). CDR3 length equals 15 residues. Germline lookup yields CDR1 MNHNS and CDR2 SASEGT. V lost 6 bases to trimming and J lost 2 bases, with 13 bases between them. The CDR3, as DNA: TGTGCCAGCAGAGCGCCAGGGTATACTAATGAAAAACTGTTTTTT. The encoded protein is CASRAPGYTNEKLFF.

The chain carries TRBV5-1 and TRBJ1-3; D is ambiguous. Germline V gene data show CDR1 as SGHRS and CDR2 as YFSETQ. The CDR3 covers 13 residues. V was shortened by 3 bases and J by 2 bases, with 6 bases between the two germline ends. CDR3 in DNA: TGCGCCAGCAGCTCCGGGGCTGGAAACACCATATATTTT. Amino acid sequence: CASSSGAGNTIYF.

This chain joins TRBV7-8 and TRBJ1-3; no firm D call. Germline lookup yields CDR1 SGHVS and CDR2 FQNEAQ. CDR3 length: 14 amino acids. V was clipped by 5 bases and J by 1 base, with 9 bases between them. DNA for the CDR3: TGTGCCAGCAGCGCACACCGGTCTGGAAACACCATATATTTT. This encodes CASSAHRSGNTIYF.